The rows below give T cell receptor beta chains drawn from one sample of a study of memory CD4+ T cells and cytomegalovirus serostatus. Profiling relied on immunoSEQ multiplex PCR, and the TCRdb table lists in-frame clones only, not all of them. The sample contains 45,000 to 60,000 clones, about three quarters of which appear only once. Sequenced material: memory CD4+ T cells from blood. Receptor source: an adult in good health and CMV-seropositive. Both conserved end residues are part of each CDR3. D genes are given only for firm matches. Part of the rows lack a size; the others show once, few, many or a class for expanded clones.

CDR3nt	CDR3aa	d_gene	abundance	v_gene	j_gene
TGTGCCAGTAGATTCGGGACAGCGCTTAGCAATCAGCCCCAGCATTTT	CASRFGTALSNQPQHF	TRBD1	few	TRBV19	TRBJ1-5
TGTGCCAGCAGAAGGACAGTCCGAGACAATGAGCAGTTCTTC	CASRRTVRDNEQFF	NA	NA	TRBV27	TRBJ2-1
TGTGCCAGCTCACTAATAACGGGTGGCGGGGGACGATACAATGAGCAGTTCTTC	CASSLITGGGGRYNEQFF	TRBD2	NA	TRBV18	TRBJ2-1
TGTGCCAGCAGTCCCCACCTAGGGAGCGAGCAGTACTTC	CASSPHLGSEQYF	NA	NA	TRBV7-9	TRBJ2-7
TGTGCTAGTGGTTATACGGGACAGGTCCTCAATCAGCCCCAGCATTTT	CASGYTGQVLNQPQHF	TRBD1	NA	TRBV12-5	TRBJ1-5
TGTGCCAGCAGTTTCCGGGGGACTGCAACTAATGAAAAACTGTTTTTT	CASSFRGTATNEKLFF	NA	NA	TRBV28	TRBJ1-4
TGTGCCAGCAGCCGGGGACTTGCAACTAATGAAAAACTGTTTTTT	CASSRGLATNEKLFF	NA	once	TRBV5-5	TRBJ1-4
TGTGCCAGTAAATTCGGAGGACAGGGGCATGGCTACACCTTC	CASKFGGQGHGYTF	TRBD1	NA	TRBV19	TRBJ1-2
TGTGCCTGGAGTGTACAGCTAGCTAACTATGGCTACACCTTC	CAWSVQLANYGYTF	NA	NA	TRBV30	TRBJ1-2
TGTGCCAGCAGCTCCGACAGGGTCAGGTACGGGCAGCCCCAGCATTTT	CASSSDRVRYGQPQHF	TRBD1	NA	TRBV7-2	TRBJ1-5
TGTGCCAGCAGCGGCCGACAGGGTGGAACAGATACGCAGTATTTT	CASSGRQGGTDTQYF	TRBD1	NA	TRBV9	TRBJ2-3
TGTGCCAGCAGTTTGGACAACTCCTACAATGAGCAGTTCTTC	CASSLDNSYNEQFF	NA	NA	TRBV6-6	TRBJ2-1
TGTGCCAGTAGTCGGTTGGACTCTGGGGCCAACGTCCTGACTTTC	CASSRLDSGANVLTF	NA	NA	TRBV19	TRBJ2-6
TGTGCCAGCAGCTTATCAGGGGGCGTGGATACGCAGTATTTT	CASSLSGGVDTQYF	TRBD1	NA	TRBV7-9	TRBJ2-3
TGTGCCAGCAGCCGGAATTCTAAATTGAACACCGGGGAGCTGTTTTTT	CASSRNSKLNTGELFF	NA	NA	TRBV4-2	TRBJ2-2
TGTGCCAGCAGCGCTCTAGATTACAGGACAACTAATGAAAAACTGTTTTTT	CASSALDYRTTNEKLFF	NA	few	TRBV9	TRBJ1-4
TGTGCCAGTAGTATAAGATCTTGGAATGAGCAGTTCTTC	CASSIRSWNEQFF	NA	NA	TRBV19	TRBJ2-1
TGTGCCAGCAGTGGGGCAGGGGAGTCGACCGGGGAGCTGTTTTTT	CASSGAGESTGELFF	NA	NA	TRBV28	TRBJ2-2
TGTGCCAGCTCACCCTTATCCCGGGACATTAAAAGTGGCTACACCTTC	CASSPLSRDIKSGYTF	NA	NA	TRBV18	TRBJ1-2
TGCAGCATATCGCTACCGGGGGACGGGCAGTTCTTC	CSISLPGDGQFF	NA	NA	TRBV29-1	TRBJ2-1
TGTGCCAGCAGCTTGAACCGGCTAGCGGAAATCACCGGGGAGCTGTTTTTT	CASSLNRLAEITGELFF	TRBD2	NA	TRBV5-4	TRBJ2-2
TGTGCCACCAGGGACATAAGCACAGATACGCAGTATTTT	CATRDISTDTQYF	NA	NA	TRBV15	TRBJ2-3